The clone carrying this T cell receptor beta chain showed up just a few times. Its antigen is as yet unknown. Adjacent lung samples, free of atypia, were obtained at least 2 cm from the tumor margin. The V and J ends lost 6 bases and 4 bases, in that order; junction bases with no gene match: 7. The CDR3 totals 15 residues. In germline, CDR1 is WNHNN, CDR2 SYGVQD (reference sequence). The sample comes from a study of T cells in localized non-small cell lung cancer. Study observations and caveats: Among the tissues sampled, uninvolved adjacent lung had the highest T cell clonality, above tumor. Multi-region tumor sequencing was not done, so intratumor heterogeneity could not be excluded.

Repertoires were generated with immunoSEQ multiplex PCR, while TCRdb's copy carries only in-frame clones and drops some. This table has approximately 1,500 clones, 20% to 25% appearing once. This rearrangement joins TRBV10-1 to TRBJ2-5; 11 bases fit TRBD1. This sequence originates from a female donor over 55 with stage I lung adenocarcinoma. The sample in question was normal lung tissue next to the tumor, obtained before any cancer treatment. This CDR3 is CASRDRGLLGETQYF. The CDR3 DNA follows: TGCGCCAGCAGGGACAGGGGGCTACTGGGAGAGACCCAGTACTTC.